Listed below are T cell receptor beta chains from one sample, sequenced in a study of CD8+ T cells in alopecia areata. Repertoires were generated with immunoSEQ multiplex PCR, while TCRdb's copy carries only in-frame clones and drops some. The data show 150,000 to 200,000 clones, with 59% seen just once and roughly 14% held by the top ten. The source was CD4+ T cells sorted from blood, collected at week 0. The receptors were sampled from a human donor with alopecia areata. CDR3s include the opening cysteine and the closing phenylalanine or tryptophan. A D gene is named only where the DNA matches it firmly. Clone size is not always given. Where it is, it says once, few, many or a class for expanded clones.

v_call	d_call	clone_size	j_call	cdr3_aa	cdr3_nt
TRBV2	NA	few	TRBJ2-6	CASSEAPWGSRAGANVLTF	TGTGCCAGCAGTGAAGCGCCATGGGGCAGTCGGGCTGGGGCCAACGTCCTGACTTTC
TRBV5-1	TRBD1	NA	TRBJ2-2	CASSGGTGEGTTGELFF	TGCGCCAGCAGCGGAGGCACAGGGGAAGGTACCACCGGGGAGCTGTTTTTT
TRBV29-1	NA	NA	TRBJ2-1	CSSRGEGAINEQFF	TGCAGCTCCCGAGGGGAGGGGGCGATTAATGAGCAGTTCTTC
TRBV11-2	NA	once	TRBJ2-3	CASSQTTDTQYF	TGTGCCAGCAGCCAGACTACAGATACGCAGTATTTT
TRBV29-1	TRBD1	NA	TRBJ2-7	CSASGQYYHEQYF	TGCAGCGCCTCGGGACAGTATTACCACGAGCAGTACTTC
TRBV6-5	NA	NA	TRBJ2-1	CASSEVYGEAQFF	TGTGCCAGCAGTGAAGTGTACGGAGAGGCGCAGTTCTTC
TRBV27	TRBD1	NA	TRBJ1-2	CASSTRQGYGYTF	TGTGCCAGCAGCACGCGACAGGGTTATGGCTACACCTTC
TRBV29-1	NA	NA	TRBJ1-2	CSVGQGPSNYGYTF	TGCAGCGTGGGGCAGGGACCTTCCAACTATGGCTACACCTTC
TRBV18	NA	NA	TRBJ2-7	CASSPLAPTGEQYF	TGTGCCAGCTCACCACTGGCCCCCACGGGCGAGCAGTACTTC
TRBV27	TRBD1	NA	TRBJ1-5	CASSTYRGRNQPQHF	TGTGCCAGCAGTACATACAGGGGAAGGAATCAGCCCCAGCATTTT
TRBV30	TRBD1	few	TRBJ1-5	CAWSPGQGPNQPQHF	TGTGCCTGGAGTCCCGGACAGGGTCCTAATCAGCCCCAGCATTTT
TRBV7-9	NA	NA	TRBJ2-2	CASSAGQINTGELFF	TGTGCCAGCAGCGCGGGACAGATAAACACCGGGGAGCTGTTTTTT
TRBV11-2	NA	NA	TRBJ1-2	CASSFPGTYGYTF	TGTGCCAGCAGCTTCCCAGGGACCTATGGCTACACCTTC
TRBV10-3	NA	NA	TRBJ2-1	CAISAVNEQFF	TGTGCCATCAGTGCTGTCAATGAGCAGTTCTTC
TRBV7-6	TRBD2	few	TRBJ2-7	CASSARTSGNYEQYF	TGTGCCAGCAGCGCCAGGACTAGCGGAAACTACGAGCAGTACTTC
TRBV7-6	NA	NA	TRBJ2-2	CASTARLRGTGELFF	TGTGCCAGCACCGCAAGGTTGCGGGGAACCGGGGAGCTGTTTTTT
TRBV29-1	TRBD1	once	TRBJ2-7	CSVEGGSYGQYF	TGCAGCGTAGAAGGGGGCTCCTACGGGCAGTACTTC
TRBV5-6	TRBD1	NA	TRBJ2-7	CASSLSGGLGEQYF	TGTGCCAGCAGCTTGTCAGGGGGCTTGGGCGAGCAGTACTTC
TRBV5-1	TRBD2	NA	TRBJ2-5	CASSIGTSLTQETQYF	TGCGCCAGCAGCATCGGGACTAGCTTAACCCAAGAGACCCAGTACTTC
TRBV27	TRBD2	few	TRBJ2-5	CASGLSGVETQYF	TGTGCCAGCGGACTCAGCGGGGTAGAGACCCAGTACTTC
TRBV18	NA	NA	TRBJ2-5	CASSPNREGRTQYF	TGTGCCAGCTCACCAAACCGGGAAGGGAGGACCCAGTACTTC
TRBV5-1	TRBD1	NA	TRBJ2-5	CASTSGTEETQYF	TGCGCCAGCACATCAGGGACAGAAGAGACCCAGTACTTC
TRBV29-1	NA	NA	TRBJ2-1	CSVGRRNEQFF	TGCAGCGTTGGCAGGAGAAATGAGCAGTTCTTC
TRBV2	NA	medium-sized	TRBJ2-5	CASSVGVETQYF	TGTGCCAGCAGTGTAGGAGTGGAGACCCAGTACTTC
TRBV7-9	TRBD1	NA	TRBJ1-1	CASSFPRGQGNIDTEAFF	TGTGCCAGCAGCTTCCCGCGAGGACAGGGGAACATAGACACTGAAGCTTTCTTT
TRBV21-1	NA	NA	TRBJ1-6	CASTPLSGQNNSPLHF	TGTGCCAGCACCCCATTGTCGGGACAGAATAATTCACCCCTCCACTTT
TRBV5-1	NA	NA	TRBJ2-2	CASSGGAGVGKLFF	TGCGCCAGCAGCGGCGGGGCCGGGGTCGGGAAGCTGTTTTTT
TRBV5-1	NA	few	TRBJ2-7	CASSLRQGLSYEQYF	TGCGCCAGCAGCCTACGACAGGGACTATCCTACGAGCAGTACTTC
TRBV30	TRBD1	NA	TRBJ2-7	CAWSAETGAYEQYF	TGTGCCTGGAGTGCCGAAACAGGGGCCTACGAGCAGTACTTC
TRBV19	NA	NA	TRBJ1-1	CASSIAAGGEAFF	TGTGCCAGTAGTATAGCGGCCGGGGGCGAAGCTTTCTTT
TRBV27	NA	NA	TRBJ1-1	CASSPRTSTRTEAFF	TGTGCCAGCAGTCCTCGGACATCTACTCGGACTGAAGCTTTCTTT
TRBV5-1	NA	NA	TRBJ1-2	CASSLDRYGYTF	TGCGCCAGCAGCTTGGATCGCTATGGCTACACCTTC
TRBV4-1	TRBD2	few	TRBJ2-3	CASSHRTSGSTDTQYF	TGCGCCAGCAGCCACCGGACTAGCGGAAGCACAGATACGCAGTATTTT
TRBV7-2	NA	once	TRBJ1-1	CASSQELSNTEAFF	TGTGCCAGCAGCCAGGAACTCTCGAACACTGAAGCTTTCTTT
TRBV2	NA	NA	TRBJ1-5	CASSEDRVNQPQHF	TGTGCCAGCAGTGAAGACCGTGTCAATCAGCCCCAGCATTTT
TRBV4-1	NA	NA	TRBJ1-6	CASSQYKQGGDSPLHF	TGCGCCAGCAGCCAATACAAACAGGGAGGGGATTCACCCCTCCACTTT
TRBV29-1	NA	NA	TRBJ1-1	CSVQAPTEAFF	TGCAGCGTTCAGGCTCCAACTGAAGCTTTCTTT
TRBV7-3	NA	few	TRBJ1-6	CASSYTGGNSPLHF	TGTGCCAGCAGCTATACTGGTGGTAATTCACCCCTCCACTTT
TRBV29-1	NA	NA	TRBJ2-5	CSAPTPPSYETQYF	TGCAGCGCCCCGACCCCTCCGAGTTATGAGACCCAGTACTTC
TRBV5-1	TRBD1	few	TRBJ2-1	CASSDIGGTYNEQFF	TGCGCCAGCAGTGACATAGGGGGCACCTACAATGAGCAGTTCTTC
TRBV7-2	TRBD1	NA	TRBJ1-5	CASSLRQGAQPQHF	TGTGCCAGCAGCCTGAGACAGGGGGCTCAGCCCCAGCATTTT
TRBV2	TRBD1	NA	TRBJ2-7	CASTLLPGGRGYEQYF	TGTGCCAGCACCCTTCTCCCAGGGGGCAGAGGCTACGAGCAGTACTTC
TRBV4-1	TRBD2	NA	TRBJ2-3	CASSTGPSGGTRDTQYF	TGCGCCAGCAGCACGGGGCCTAGCGGGGGTACAAGGGATACGCAGTATTTT
TRBV11-2	NA	few	TRBJ1-2	CASSGLRTNYGYTF	TGTGCCAGCAGCGGACTCAGAACCAACTATGGCTACACCTTC